This TCR beta chain was sequenced in a study of graft-versus-host responses after intestinal transplantation. Study results and limitations: GvH clones detected in recipient marrow included some appearing first in ileum or blood.

Repertoires were generated with immunoSEQ multiplex PCR, while TCRdb's copy carries only in-frame clones and drops some. The repertoire has more than 95,000 clones, 80% to 95% of them found once; the top ten carry more than 0.9%. Trimming removed 5 bases from V and 1 base from J, with 9 bases in between. Germline V CDR1 and CDR2: SGHRS, YFSETQ. The CDR3 is made up of 13 amino acids. Details on this clone: The antigen remains unidentified.

This receptor was identified in a human donor who received an intestinal transplant. V gene TRBV5-1 combines with J gene TRBJ1-1, with unresolved D. This sample comprised unstimulated CD8+ T cells sorted from spleen or lymph node cells, obtained before intestinal transplant. The CDR3 bases are TGCGCCAGCAGGGGAACTGCGAACACTGAAGCTTTCTTT. Its protein is CASRGTANTEAFF.